This T cell receptor beta chain was sequenced for a study of early T cells in non-severe SARS-CoV-2 infection. Whole-study context: Bulk RNA taken from unsorted whole blood was sequenced, leaving chains unpaired. Findings and caveats of the study: Missing private and CD4 specificities, VDJdb matching favored anti-spike CD8 responses.

In its sample, this clonotype was seen many times. Antigen specificity is unknown. Individual cDNA molecules were tagged with unique molecular identifiers, the study reported. TCRdb ran MiXCR on the 5' RACE reads and lists one entry per CDR3 protein. The sample has about 84,000 distinct CDR3 sequences; about 12% are singletons. The CDR3 runs to 15 residues. J was trimmed by 3 bases and V by 6 bases; bases with no gene match: 9. The germline V gene encodes CDR1 SGHRS and CDR2 YFSETQ. The receptor was isolated from an adult who was a healthcare worker with PCR-confirmed SARS-CoV-2 infection or an uninfected control (not recorded which). The sample taken for sequencing was whole blood. The chain links TRBV5-1 to TRBJ2-1; TRBD2 matches 7 bases. The CDR3, as DNA: TGCGCCAGCACCTTCTTGAGCGGGGTCTACAATGAGCAGTTCTTC. Amino acid sequence: CASTFLSGVYNEQFF.